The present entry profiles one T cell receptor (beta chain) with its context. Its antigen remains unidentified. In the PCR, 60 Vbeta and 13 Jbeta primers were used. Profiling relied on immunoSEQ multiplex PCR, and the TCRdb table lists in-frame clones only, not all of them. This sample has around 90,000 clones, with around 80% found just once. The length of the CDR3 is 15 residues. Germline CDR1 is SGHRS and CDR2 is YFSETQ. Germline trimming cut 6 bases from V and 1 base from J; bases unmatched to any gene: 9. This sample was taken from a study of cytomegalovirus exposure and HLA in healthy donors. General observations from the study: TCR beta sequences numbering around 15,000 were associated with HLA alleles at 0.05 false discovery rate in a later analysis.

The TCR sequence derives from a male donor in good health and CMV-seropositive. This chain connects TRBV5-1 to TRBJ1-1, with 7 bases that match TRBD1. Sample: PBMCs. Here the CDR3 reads CASTLTGVGNTEAFF. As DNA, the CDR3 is TGCGCCAGCACTCTAACAGGGGTTGGGAACACTGAAGCTTTCTTT.